The clone carrying this T cell receptor beta chain was found many times. Its cognate antigen is unknown. TCRdb redid the calling of the reads with MiXCR, one entry per CDR3 protein. The data contain about 700,000 distinct CDR3 sequences, roughly 36% of them singletons. The CDR3 has 15 amino acids. The ends lost 2 bases at V and 5 bases at J; junction bases unmatched: 2. Germline CDR1 and CDR2: SGHTA and FQGNSA. The sample is drawn from a study of T cell repertoires in cytomegalovirus infection. Study context: Recently identified HLA-C-restricted CMV epitopes were among the peptides used. Through public TCR beta signatures, both CMV infection and matching HLA type were indicated. General study results and limits: Carriers of CMV plus the relevant HLA were identified by cumulative public TCR beta family frequency. Ex vivo, HLA-C-restricted CMV-specific TCR beta clonotypes prevailed over the rest of the response.

The sample was cultured PBMCs, taken from culture after CMV antigen stimulation. The gene calls are TRBV7-2 and TRBJ2-3; 12 bases are shared with TRBD2. The source is a human donor in good health (CMV status not recorded). Some clones in this sample may be carry-over from other donors' samples. The CDR3 sequence is CASSLLAGGRDTQYF. The CDR3 region has the DNA TGTGCCAGCAGCTTACTAGCGGGGGGGCGAGATACGCAGTATTTT.